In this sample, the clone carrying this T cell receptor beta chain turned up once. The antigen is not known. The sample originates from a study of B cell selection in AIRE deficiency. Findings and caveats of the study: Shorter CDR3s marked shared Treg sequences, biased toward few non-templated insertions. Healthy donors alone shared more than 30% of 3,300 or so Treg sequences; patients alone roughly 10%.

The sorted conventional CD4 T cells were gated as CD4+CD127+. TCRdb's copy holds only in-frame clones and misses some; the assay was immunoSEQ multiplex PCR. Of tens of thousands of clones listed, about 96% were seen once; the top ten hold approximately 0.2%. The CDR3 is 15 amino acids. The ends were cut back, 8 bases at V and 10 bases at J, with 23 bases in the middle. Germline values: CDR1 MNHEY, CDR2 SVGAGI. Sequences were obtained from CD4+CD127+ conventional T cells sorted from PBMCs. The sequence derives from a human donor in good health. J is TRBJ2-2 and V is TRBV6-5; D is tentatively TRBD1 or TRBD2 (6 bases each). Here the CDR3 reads CASRESGARRQELFF. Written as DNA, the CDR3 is TGTGCCAGCCGGGAGTCAGGGGCGAGGAGGCAGGAGCTGTTTTTT.